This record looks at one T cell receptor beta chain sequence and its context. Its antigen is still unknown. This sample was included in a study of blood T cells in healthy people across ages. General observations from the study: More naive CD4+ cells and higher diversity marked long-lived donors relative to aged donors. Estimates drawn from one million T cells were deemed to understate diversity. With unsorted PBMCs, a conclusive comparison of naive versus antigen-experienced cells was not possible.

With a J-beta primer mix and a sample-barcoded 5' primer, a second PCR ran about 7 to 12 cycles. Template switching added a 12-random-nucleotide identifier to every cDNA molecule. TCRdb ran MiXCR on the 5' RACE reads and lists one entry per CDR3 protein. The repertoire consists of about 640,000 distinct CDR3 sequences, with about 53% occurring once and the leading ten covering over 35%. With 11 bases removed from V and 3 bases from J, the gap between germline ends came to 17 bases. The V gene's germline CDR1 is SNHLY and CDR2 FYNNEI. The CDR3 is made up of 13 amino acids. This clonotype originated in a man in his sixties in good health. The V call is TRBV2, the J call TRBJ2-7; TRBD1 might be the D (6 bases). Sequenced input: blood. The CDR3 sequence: CAGSYRAHYEQYF. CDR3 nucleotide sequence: TGTGCCGGCTCGTACAGGGCCCACTACGAGCAGTACTTC.